Shown below are 4 T cell receptor beta chains from a single sample sequenced in a study of cytomegalovirus exposure and HLA in healthy donors. The PCR was carried out with 60 Vbeta primers and 13 Jbeta primers. The repertoire was sequenced with immunoSEQ multiplex PCR; TCRdb's copy has only in-frame clones and lacks some. This table holds about 170,000 clones, approximately 84% found once. The sample comprised PBMCs. Receptors were obtained from a girl aged 10 to 17 in good health and CMV-seropositive.

The CDR3 loop reads CASSLGNLRDSGNTIYF. DNA of the CDR3: TGTGCCAGCAGCTTAGGTAATCTCCGGGATTCTGGAAACACCATATATTTT. The J gene is TRBJ1-3, the V gene TRBV7-2; D unclear. CDR3 length: 17 residues. The V and J ends lost 1 base and 1 base respectively, with 14 bases between them. CDR1 is SGHTA and CDR2 is FQGNSA in the germline V gene.

The table lists this clone with a count of one. The V call is TRBV27, the J call TRBJ1-5, with D maybe TRBD1 (5 bases). Trimming cost V 3 bases and J 4 bases, with 7 bases left between them. CDR3 size: 13 residues. Germline loops: CDR1 MNHEY, CDR2 SMNVEV (reference sequence). The CDR3 reads CASSFGGNQPQHF. In DNA form, the CDR3 reads TGTGCCAGCAGTTTCGGGGGAAATCAGCCCCAGCATTTT.

This chain connects TRBV9 to TRBJ1-2; D is ambiguous. This CDR3 region has 14 residues. V gave up 2 bases and J gave up 4 bases, with 12 bases separating them. CDR1 and CDR2 (germline): SGDLS, YYNGEE. CDR3 residues: CASSVTSGSYGYTF. The CDR3 region has the DNA TGTGCCAGCAGCGTGACTTCGGGAAGCTATGGCTACACCTTC.

The chain employs TRBV27 and TRBJ2-7; no clear D gene. The CDR3 has 11 residues. Trimming left V 5 bases short and J 4 bases short, with 6 bases between. CDR1 and CDR2 (germline): MNHEY, SMNVEV (reference sequence). For the CDR3, the DNA is TGTGCCAGCAGTGACAAATACGAGCAGTACTTC. Protein product: CASSDKYEQYF.